This T cell receptor (beta chain) was sequenced for a study of T cells in Graves' hyperthyroidism and ophthalmopathy. Regarding the study as a whole: The model made its ophthalmopathy prediction, and onset followed a median about 6 months later. Among clonotypes expanded in thyroid above 0.001, most were also found in blood.

With regard to this clonotype: No antigen is known for it.

The investigators amplified TCR beta CDR3 regions from RNA transcripts. During a first-round RT-PCR of the TCR CDR3, the HTBI primer set was used. TCRdb passed the multiplex PCR reads through MiXCR, listing each CDR3 protein once. The sample yields around 600,000 distinct CDR3 sequences, 16% seen once. Fresh peripheral blood, 10 ml, yielded the PBMCs. The ends were cut back, 3 bases at V and 1 base at J, with 10 bases in the middle. The CDR3 is made up of 14 amino acids. Germline CDR1 is DFQATT and CDR2 is SNEGSKA (reference sequence). This TCR was sampled from a woman between 40 and 50 years old with Graves' ophthalmopathy. The chain links TRBV20-1 to TRBJ1-3, with D possibly TRBD1 on 5 matching bases. Sequencing was carried out using blood. Here the CDR3 DNA reads TGCAGTGCTAGGCCCAGGGAGTCTGGAAACACCATATATTTT. It codes for CSARPRESGNTIYF.